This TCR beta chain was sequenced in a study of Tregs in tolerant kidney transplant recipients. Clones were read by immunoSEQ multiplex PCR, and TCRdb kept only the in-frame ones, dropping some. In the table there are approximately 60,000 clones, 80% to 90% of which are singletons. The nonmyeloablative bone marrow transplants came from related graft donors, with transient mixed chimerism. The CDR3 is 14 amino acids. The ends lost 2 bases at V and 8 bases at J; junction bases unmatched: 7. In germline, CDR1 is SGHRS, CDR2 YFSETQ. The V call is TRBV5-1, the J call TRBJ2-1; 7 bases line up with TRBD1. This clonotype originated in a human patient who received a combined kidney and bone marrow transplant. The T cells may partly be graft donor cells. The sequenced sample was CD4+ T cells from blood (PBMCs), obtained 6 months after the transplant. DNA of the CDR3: TGCGCCAGCAGCTTTGAAGGGGGCGCATATGAGCAGTTCTTC. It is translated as CASSFEGGAYEQFF.